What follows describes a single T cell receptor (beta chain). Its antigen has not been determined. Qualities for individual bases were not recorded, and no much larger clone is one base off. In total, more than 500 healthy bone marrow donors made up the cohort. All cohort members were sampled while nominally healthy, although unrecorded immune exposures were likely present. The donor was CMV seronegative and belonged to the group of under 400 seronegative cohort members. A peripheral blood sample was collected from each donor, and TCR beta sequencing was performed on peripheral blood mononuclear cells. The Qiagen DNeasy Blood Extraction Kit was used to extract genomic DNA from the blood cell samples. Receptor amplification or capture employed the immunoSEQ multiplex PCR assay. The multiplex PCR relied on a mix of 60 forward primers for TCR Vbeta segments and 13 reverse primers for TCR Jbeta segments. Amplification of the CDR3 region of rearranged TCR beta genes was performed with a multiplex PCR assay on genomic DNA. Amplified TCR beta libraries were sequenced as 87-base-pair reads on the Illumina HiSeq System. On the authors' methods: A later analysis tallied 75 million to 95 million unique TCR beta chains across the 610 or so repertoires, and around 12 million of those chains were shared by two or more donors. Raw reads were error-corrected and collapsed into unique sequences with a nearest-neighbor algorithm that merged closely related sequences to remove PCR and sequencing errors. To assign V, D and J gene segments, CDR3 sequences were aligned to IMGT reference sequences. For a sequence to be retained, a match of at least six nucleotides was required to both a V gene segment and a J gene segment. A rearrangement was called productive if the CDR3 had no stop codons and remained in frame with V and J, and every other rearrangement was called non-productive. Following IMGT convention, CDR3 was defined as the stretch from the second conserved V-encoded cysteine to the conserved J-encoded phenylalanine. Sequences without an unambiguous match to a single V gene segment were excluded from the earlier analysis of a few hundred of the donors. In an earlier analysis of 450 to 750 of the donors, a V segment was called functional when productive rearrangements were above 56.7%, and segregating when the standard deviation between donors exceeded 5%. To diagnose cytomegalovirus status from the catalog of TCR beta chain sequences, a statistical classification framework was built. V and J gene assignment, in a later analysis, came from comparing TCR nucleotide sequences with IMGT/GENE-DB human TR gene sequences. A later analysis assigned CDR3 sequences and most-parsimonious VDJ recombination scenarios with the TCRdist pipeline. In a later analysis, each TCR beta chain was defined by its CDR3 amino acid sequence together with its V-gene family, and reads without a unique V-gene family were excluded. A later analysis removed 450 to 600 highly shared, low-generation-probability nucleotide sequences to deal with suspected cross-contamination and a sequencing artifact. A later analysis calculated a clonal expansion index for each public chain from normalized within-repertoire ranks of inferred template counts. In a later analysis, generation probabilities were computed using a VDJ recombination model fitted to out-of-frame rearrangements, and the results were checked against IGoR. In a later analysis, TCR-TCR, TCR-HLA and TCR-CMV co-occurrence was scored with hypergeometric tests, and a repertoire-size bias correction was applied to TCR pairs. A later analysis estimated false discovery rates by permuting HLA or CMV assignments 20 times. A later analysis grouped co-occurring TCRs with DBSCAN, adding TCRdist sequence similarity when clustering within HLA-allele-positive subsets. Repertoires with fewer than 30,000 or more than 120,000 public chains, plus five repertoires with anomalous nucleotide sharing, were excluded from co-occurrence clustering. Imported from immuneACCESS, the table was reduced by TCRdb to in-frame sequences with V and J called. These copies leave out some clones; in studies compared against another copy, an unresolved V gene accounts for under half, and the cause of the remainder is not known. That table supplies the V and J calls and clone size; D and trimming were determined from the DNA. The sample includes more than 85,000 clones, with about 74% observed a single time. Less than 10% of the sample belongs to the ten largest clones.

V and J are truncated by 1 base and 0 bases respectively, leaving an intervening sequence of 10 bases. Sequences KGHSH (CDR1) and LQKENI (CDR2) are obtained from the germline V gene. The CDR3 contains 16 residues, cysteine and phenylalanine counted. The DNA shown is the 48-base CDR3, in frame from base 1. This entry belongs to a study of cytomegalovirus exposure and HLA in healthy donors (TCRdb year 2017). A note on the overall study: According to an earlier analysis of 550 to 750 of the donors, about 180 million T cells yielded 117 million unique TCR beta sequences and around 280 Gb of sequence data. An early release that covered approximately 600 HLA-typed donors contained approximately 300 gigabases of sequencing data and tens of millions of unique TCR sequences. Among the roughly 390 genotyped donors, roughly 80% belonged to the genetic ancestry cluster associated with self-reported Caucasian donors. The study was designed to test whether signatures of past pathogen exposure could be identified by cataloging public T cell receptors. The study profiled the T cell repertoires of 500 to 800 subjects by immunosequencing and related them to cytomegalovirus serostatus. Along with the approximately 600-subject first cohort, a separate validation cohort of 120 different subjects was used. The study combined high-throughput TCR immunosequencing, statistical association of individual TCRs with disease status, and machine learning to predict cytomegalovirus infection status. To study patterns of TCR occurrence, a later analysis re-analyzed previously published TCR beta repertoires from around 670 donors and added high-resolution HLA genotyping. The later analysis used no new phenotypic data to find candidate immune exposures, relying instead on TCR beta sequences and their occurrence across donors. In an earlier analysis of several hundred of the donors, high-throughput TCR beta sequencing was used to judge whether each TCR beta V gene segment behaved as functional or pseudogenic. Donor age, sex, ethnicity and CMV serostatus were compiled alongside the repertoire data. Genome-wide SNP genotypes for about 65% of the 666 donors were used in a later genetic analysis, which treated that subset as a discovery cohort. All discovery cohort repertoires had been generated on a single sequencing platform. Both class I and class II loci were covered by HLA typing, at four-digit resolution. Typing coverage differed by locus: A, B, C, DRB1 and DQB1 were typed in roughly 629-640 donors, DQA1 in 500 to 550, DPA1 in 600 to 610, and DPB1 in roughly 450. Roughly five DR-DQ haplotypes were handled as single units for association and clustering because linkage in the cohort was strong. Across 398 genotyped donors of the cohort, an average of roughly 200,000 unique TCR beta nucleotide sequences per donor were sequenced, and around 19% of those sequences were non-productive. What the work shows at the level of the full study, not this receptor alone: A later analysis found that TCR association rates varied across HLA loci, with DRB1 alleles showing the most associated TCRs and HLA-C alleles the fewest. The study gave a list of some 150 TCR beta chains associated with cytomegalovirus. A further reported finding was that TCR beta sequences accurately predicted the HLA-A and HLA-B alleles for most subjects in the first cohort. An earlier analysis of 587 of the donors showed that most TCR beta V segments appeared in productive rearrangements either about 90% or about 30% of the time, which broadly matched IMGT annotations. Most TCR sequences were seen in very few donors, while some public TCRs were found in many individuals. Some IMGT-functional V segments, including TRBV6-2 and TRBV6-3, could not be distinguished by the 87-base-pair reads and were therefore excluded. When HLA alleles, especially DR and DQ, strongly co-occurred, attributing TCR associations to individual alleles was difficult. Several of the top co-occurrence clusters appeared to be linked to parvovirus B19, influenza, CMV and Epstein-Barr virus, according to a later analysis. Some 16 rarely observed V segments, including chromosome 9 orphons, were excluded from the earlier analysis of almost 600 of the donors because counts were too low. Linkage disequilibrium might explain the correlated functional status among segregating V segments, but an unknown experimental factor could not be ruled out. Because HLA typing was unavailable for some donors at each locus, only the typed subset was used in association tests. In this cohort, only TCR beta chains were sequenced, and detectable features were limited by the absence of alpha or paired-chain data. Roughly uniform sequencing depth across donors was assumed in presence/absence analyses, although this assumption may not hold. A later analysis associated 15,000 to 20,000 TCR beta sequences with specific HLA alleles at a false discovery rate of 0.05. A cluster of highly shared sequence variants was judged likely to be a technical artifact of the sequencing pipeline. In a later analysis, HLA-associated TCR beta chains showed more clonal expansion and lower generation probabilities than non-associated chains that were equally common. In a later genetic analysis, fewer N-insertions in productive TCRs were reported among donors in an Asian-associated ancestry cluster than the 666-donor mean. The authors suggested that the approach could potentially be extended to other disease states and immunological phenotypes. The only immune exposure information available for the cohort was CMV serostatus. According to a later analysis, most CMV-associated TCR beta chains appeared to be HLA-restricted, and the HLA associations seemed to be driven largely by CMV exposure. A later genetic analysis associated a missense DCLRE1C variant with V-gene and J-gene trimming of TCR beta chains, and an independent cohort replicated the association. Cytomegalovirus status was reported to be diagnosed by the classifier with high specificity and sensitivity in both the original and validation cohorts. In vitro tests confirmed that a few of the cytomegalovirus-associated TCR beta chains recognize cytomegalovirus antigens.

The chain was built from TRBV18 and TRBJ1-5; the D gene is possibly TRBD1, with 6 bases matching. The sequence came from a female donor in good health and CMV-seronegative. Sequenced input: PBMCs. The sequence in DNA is TGTGCCAGCTCACCACAACAGGGAAATAGCAATCAGCCCCAGCATTTT. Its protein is CASSPQQGNSNQPQHF.